These 19 T cell receptor beta chains originate from one sample sequenced in a study of blood T cell repertoires in COVID-19. Assay used: immunoSEQ multiplex PCR; TCRdb lists only in-frame clones, some missing. The table lists tens of thousands of clones, around 90% of them singletons. Sample: peripheral blood. Receptors were obtained from a man aged 45-60 years with acute or convalescent COVID-19.

The chain joins TRBV19 to TRBJ2-5, with TRBD1 identical over 7 bases. After removal of 6 bases from V and 1 base from J, the junction contained 5 bases not matched to a gene. CDR1 is LNHDA, CDR2 SQIVND, per germline (reference sequence). The CDR3 loop spans 14 amino acids. The CDR3 is CASRTSGGQETQYF. DNA for the CDR3: TGTGCCAGTAGAACTTCAGGGGGCCAAGAGACCCAGTACTTC.

V gene TRBV11-3 combines with J gene TRBJ2-7; D may be TRBD2 (6 bases). Trimming pared 5 bases from V and 3 bases from J, leaving 11 bases between. The CDR3 spans 13 residues. Germline loops: CDR1 SGHNT, CDR2 YENEEA. This CDR3 reads CASSGDGGYEQYF. CDR3 bases: TGTGCCAGCAGCGGAGACGGGGGCTACGAGCAGTACTTC.

This rearrangement joins TRBV30 to TRBJ1-1, with 7 positions matching TRBD1. Per the germline V gene, CDR1 is GTSNPN and CDR2 is SVGIG (reference sequence). The CDR3 is 14 residues long. V dropped 4 bases and J dropped 4; count of bases not matched to a gene: 9. The CDR3 sequence is CAWKEETGSTEAFF. The CDR3 DNA reads as TGTGCCTGGAAAGAAGAGACAGGGAGCACTGAAGCTTTCTTT.

The gene calls are TRBV3-1 (or the pseudogene TRBV3-2) and TRBJ2-5, with 8 bases matching TRBD1. Germline lookup yields CDR1 LGHDT and CDR2 YNNKEL (reference sequence). The V segment lost 4 bases and the J segment 2 bases; nucleotides outside the gene matches: 3. The CDR3 totals 14 residues. This CDR3 reads CASSPTGGQETQYF. The CDR3 region has the DNA TGTGCCAGCAGCCCCACAGGGGGGCAAGAGACCCAGTACTTC.

The CDR3 here is CASSQVGLASTDTQYF. CDR3 coding DNA: TGTGCCAGCAGCCAAGTGGGGCTAGCGTCCACAGATACGCAGTATTTT. V usage is TRBV4-2 and J usage is TRBJ2-3, with D possibly matching TRBD2 (6 bases). The CDR3 is 16 residues long. V gave up 1 base and J gave up 2 bases, with 13 bases separating them. Germline CDR1 is LGHNA and CDR2 is YNFKEQ.

This clone was recorded only once. The chain links TRBV19 to TRBJ1-6; D gene uncertain. CDR1 is LNHDA, CDR2 SQIVND, per germline (reference sequence). V lost 5 bases to trimming and J lost 0 bases, with 14 bases between them. The CDR3 sequence is 17 residues long. Here the CDR3 reads CASSGRGRSSYNSPLHF. Here the CDR3 DNA reads TGTGCCAGTAGTGGCCGGGGAAGGAGCTCCTATAATTCACCCCTCCACTTT.

The V and J genes are TRBV10-2 and TRBJ2-1; 10 bases match TRBD2. CDR3 size: 14 residues. V was pared by 7 bases and J by 6 bases, with 6 bases of the junction left unmatched. Looked up from germline, CDR1 is WSHSY and CDR2 is SAAADI. The CDR3 loop reads CASTLSGRGNEQFF. The CDR3 DNA is TGCGCCAGCACCCTAAGCGGGAGGGGCAATGAGCAGTTCTTC.

The gene calls are TRBV9 and TRBJ2-2, with 11 bases aligning to TRBD2. The CDR3 spans 15 residues. Germline V lookup: CDR1 SGDLS, CDR2 YYNGEE. The V gene end was trimmed by 5 bases and the J gene end by 3 bases; junction bases not matched to a gene: 3. The CDR3 reads CASRPGLADTGELFF. For the CDR3, the DNA is TGTGCCAGCAGGCCGGGACTAGCGGACACCGGGGAGCTGTTTTTT.

The chain couples TRBV7-9 to TRBJ1-2, with 7 bases matching TRBD1. The CDR3 length is 14 residues. Germline CDR1 and CDR2: SEHNR and FQNEAQ (reference sequence). After removal of 4 bases from V and 2 bases from J, the junction contained 4 bases not matched to a gene. The DNA of the CDR3 is TGTGCCAGCAGCTGGACGGGACAGAACTATGGCTACACCTTC. Its translation is CASSWTGQNYGYTF.

The rearrangement uses TRBV6-4 and TRBJ2-3, with TRBD2 matching over 8 bases. The CDR3 is 16 amino acids. Per the germline V gene, CDR1 is MRHNA and CDR2 is SNTAGT. With V trimmed by 0 bases and J by 0 bases, 2 bases remained unmatched. The CDR3 loop is CASSDSPSGSTDTQYF. In DNA form, the CDR3 reads TGTGCCAGCAGTGACTCCCCTAGCGGGAGCACAGATACGCAGTATTTT.

The chain combines TRBV6-5 with TRBJ1-5, with TRBD1 as a possible D gene (6 bases). The germline V gene encodes CDR1 MNHEY and CDR2 SVGAGI. The V end was cut by 6 bases, the J end by 6 bases, with 18 bases between. This CDR3 has 15 amino acids. The CDR3 DNA is TGTGCCAGCAGCAAGGGACGGGGGGCCATTCAGCCCCAGCATTTT. It translates to CASSKGRGAIQPQHF.

This clone was seen a few times. CDR3 amino acids: CAISLLGLAGNTGELFF. The CDR3 coding sequence is TGTGCCATCAGTCTCCTAGGACTAGCGGGAAACACCGGGGAGCTGTTTTTT. V is TRBV10-3 and J is TRBJ2-2; 12 nucleotides agree with TRBD2. The CDR3 is 17 residues long. CDR1 and CDR2 (germline): ENHRY, SYGVKD. J was trimmed by 2 bases and V by 5 bases; bases with no gene match: 6.

V and J are TRBV19 and TRBJ1-3; the D is unclear. CDR1 is LNHDA and CDR2 is SQIVND in the germline V gene (reference sequence). V lost 5 bases and J 0 bases, leaving 8 bases between the germline ends. This CDR3 is 14 amino acids long. CDR3 nucleotides: TGTGCCAGTAGTTTCCGGGACTCTGGAAACACCATATATTTT. This translates into CASSFRDSGNTIYF.

The rearrangement joins TRBV18 to TRBJ2-3, with TRBD2 matching 9 bases. Trimming at V came to 2 bases and at J to 3 bases, leaving 9 bases not matched to a gene. This CDR3 has 17 amino acids. Germline lookup yields CDR1 KGHSH and CDR2 LQKENI. In DNA, the CDR3 is TGTGCCAGCTCACCAAAGATCGGTAGCGGGAGAACAGATACGCAGTATTTT. Translated, it gives CASSPKIGSGRTDTQYF.

This chain joins TRBV7-8 and TRBJ2-1; 11 nucleotides agree with TRBD1. The CDR3 is 16 amino acids. Germline V gene data show CDR1 as SGHVS and CDR2 as FQNEAQ. The junction had 1 base not matched to a gene; V was cut back by 1 base and J by 2 bases. CDR3 residues: CASSLGTGGPYNEQFF. The DNA of the CDR3 is TGTGCCAGCAGCTTAGGGACAGGGGGCCCCTACAATGAGCAGTTCTTC. Complete variable domain (other parts from reference TRBV7-8 and TRBJ2-1): GAGVSQSPRYKVAKRGQDVALRCDPISGHVSLFWYQQALGQGPEFLTYFQNEAQLDKSGLPSDRFFAERPEGSVSTLKIQRTQQEDSAVYLCASSLGTGGPYNEQFFGPGTRLTVL.

V is TRBV7-9 and J is TRBJ2-5; 7 bases fit TRBD1. The CDR3 sequence is 16 residues long. V dropped 2 bases and J dropped 5; count of bases not matched to a gene: 11. Germline values: CDR1 SEHNR, CDR2 FQNEAQ (reference sequence). CDR3 in DNA: TGTGCCAGCAGCTTATATGGGACAGAGCGAAGGGAGACCCAGTACTTC. Translation gives CASSLYGTERRETQYF.

This clone was picked up a small number of times. This chain joins TRBV15 and TRBJ2-1; TRBD2 aligns across 12 bases. The germline CDR1 and CDR2 sequences are LNHNV and YYDKDF (reference sequence). The CDR3 totals 16 residues. V shed 4 bases and J 3 bases; nucleotides not matched to a gene: 4. CDR3 in amino acids: CATSKGTSGYYNEQFF. The CDR3 bases are TGTGCCACCAGCAAAGGGACTAGCGGGTACTACAATGAGCAGTTCTTC.

The chain uses TRBV27 and TRBJ2-2; 8 positions match TRBD2. CDR1 is MNHEY, CDR2 SMNVEV, per germline (reference sequence). Unmatched junction bases numbered 4, after V lost 0 bases and J lost 4 bases. This CDR3 spans 16 amino acids. CDR3 nucleotide sequence: TGTGCCAGCAGTTTATCTAGCGGGACGGCCACCGGGGAGCTGTTTTTT. The encoded protein is CASSLSSGTATGELFF.

This sequence joins TRBV4-3 and TRBJ2-1; possibly TRBD2 for D (5 bases). This CDR3 spans 17 amino acids. Trimming took 0 bases from V and 5 from J, leaving 17 bases between them. Germline CDR1 reads LGHNA; CDR2 reads YSLEER. Here the CDR3 reads CASSQESEGAENNEQFF. The DNA for the CDR3 is TGCGCCAGCAGCCAAGAATCAGAGGGCGCGGAGAACAATGAGCAGTTCTTC.